A single sample gave rise to the 30 T cell receptor beta chains below, sequenced in a study of Ad26.COV2.S vaccination and SARS-CoV-2 variants. Stated treatment: around 19 received Ad26.COV2.S at low or high dose, single or two shots; 5 received placebo; per-sample allocation not given. Day 63 after the first vaccine or placebo injection was the time point for sampling. Clones were sequenced by immunoSEQ multiplex PCR, and TCRdb holds only the in-frame ones, with some missing. In the table there are some 320,000 clones, about 86% of which are singletons. The specimen was peripheral blood, collected in a trial of Ad26.COV2.S vaccine versus placebo. The receptors shown here come from a person between 18 and 65 years old who received the Ad26.COV2.S COVID-19 vaccine or a placebo.

The chain links TRBV6-1 to TRBJ1-6; D gene uncertain. The CDR3 is 14 amino acids. CDR1 is MNHNS, CDR2 SASEGT, per germline. V was pared by 1 base and J by 7 bases, with 8 bases between. CDR3 DNA: TGTGCCAGCAGTGAAGTTCGACACAATTCACCCCTCCACTTT. Translating gives CASSEVRHNSPLHF.

This clone was recorded only once. At one end, the junction sequence differs from germline, possibly due to a read error. The chain links TRBV7-6 to TRBJ1-1, with no clear D. There are 14 residues in the CDR3. In germline, CDR1 is SGHVS, CDR2 FNYEAQ. The CDR3 bases are TGTGCCAGCAGCGTGCAGGACTTGAACACTGAAGCCTTCTTT. Amino acids: CASSVQDLNTEAFF.

V and J are TRBV6-2 or TRBV6-3 and TRBJ2-5; D is ambiguous. The CDR3 loop spans 14 amino acids. In germline, CDR1 is MNHEY, CDR2 SVGEGT. V was pared by 5 bases and J by 4 bases, with 14 bases between. The CDR3 bases are TGTGCCAGCAGTACTGTAGAACTATCAGAGACCCAGTACTTC. Translation gives CASSTVELSETQYF.

This sequence joins TRBV29-1 and TRBJ1-1, with 10 bases matching TRBD1. CDR1 is SQVTM, CDR2 ANQGSEA, per germline. V dropped 0 bases and J dropped 7; count of bases not matched to a gene: 5. The CDR3 totals 14 residues. CDR3 residues: CSVEEGTGELEAFF. CDR3 nucleotides: TGCAGCGTTGAAGAAGGGACAGGGGAACTTGAAGCTTTCTTT.

This clone was detected only a few times. The gene calls are TRBV7-3 and TRBJ1-6; possible D gene TRBD1, 5 bases. The CDR3 runs to 14 residues. Germline-derived CDR1 and CDR2 are SGHTA and FQGTGA. V shed 4 bases and J shed 7 bases, with 11 bases lying between them. CDR3 loop: CASSSGRGNSPLHF. The CDR3, as DNA: TGTGCCAGCAGCTCGGGTCGGGGGAATTCACCCCTCCACTTT. The variable domain in full, completed from reference TRBV7-3 and TRBJ1-6, reads GAGVSQTPSNKVTEKGKYVELRCDPISGHTALYWYRQSLGQGPEFLIYFQGTGAADDSGLPNDRFFAVRPEGSVSTLKIQRTERGDSAVYLCASSSGRGNSPLHFGNGTRLTVT.

The chain recombines TRBV6-5 with TRBJ2-7; D gene ambiguous. There are 12 residues in the CDR3. Trimming pared 2 bases from V and 4 bases from J, leaving 6 bases between. Germline lookup yields CDR1 MNHEY and CDR2 SVGAGI. CDR3 sequence reads: CASSYRDYEQYF. The CDR3 nucleotides are TGTGCCAGCAGTTACAGAGATTACGAGCAGTACTTC.

V and J are TRBV2 and TRBJ1-1; a possible D gene is TRBD1 (6 bases). The CDR3 has 14 amino acids. In germline, CDR1 is SNHLY, CDR2 FYNNEI. Trimming pared 1 base from V and 2 bases from J, leaving 8 bases between. CDR3 amino acids: CASSEEGHNTEAFF. For the CDR3, the DNA is TGTGCCAGCAGTGAAGAGGGACACAACACTGAAGCTTTCTTT.

The chain joins TRBV19 to TRBJ1-3; no definite D call. The CDR3 covers 13 residues. Germline CDR1 reads LNHDA; CDR2 reads SQIVND (reference sequence). V was cut by 6 bases and J by 0 bases, with 6 bases left in between. The CDR3 is CASRVSSGNTIYF. CDR3 DNA: TGTGCCAGTAGGGTCAGCTCTGGAAACACCATATATTTT.

The J gene is TRBJ2-2, the V gene TRBV7-3; no clear D gene. This CDR3 spans 14 amino acids. CDR1 is SGHTA and CDR2 is FQGTGA in the germline V gene. V lost 0 bases and J 6 bases, leaving 8 bases between the germline ends. CDR3 loop: CASSLTDGSGELFF. CDR3 bases: TGTGCCAGCAGCTTAACGGATGGATCCGGGGAGCTGTTTTTT.

The V gene is TRBV30, the J gene TRBJ1-2; D might be TRBD1 (5 bases). Germline-derived CDR1 and CDR2 are GTSNPN and SVGIG (reference sequence). Trimming shortened V by 4 bases and J by 6 bases, and 42 bases separated the two germline ends. The CDR3 is 22 amino acids. DNA for the CDR3: TGTGCCTGGACACCCCGACAGAGGGTCTCCCTTCAAGGGGTGCTTTCGTATGATGGCTACACCTTC. Protein: CAWTPRQRVSLQGVLSYDGYTF.

The V call is TRBV9, the J call TRBJ2-7; the D is unclear. V shed 4 bases and J shed 4 bases, with 9 bases lying between them. The V gene's germline CDR1 is SGDLS and CDR2 YYNGEE. The CDR3 has 12 residues. The CDR3 DNA sequence: TGTGCCAGCAGCCCGACCGAGTACGAGCAGTACTTC. Amino acid sequence: CASSPTEYEQYF.

The V call is TRBV7-2, the J call TRBJ2-2; possibly TRBD2 for D (6 bases). Between the trimmed V and J ends, which lost 3 bases and 1 base, there was a span of 9 bases. Germline V lookup: CDR1 SGHTA, CDR2 FQGNSA. There are 15 residues in the CDR3. The CDR3 region has the DNA TGTGCCAGCAGCTTCGGGGGACTGAACACCGGGGAGCTGTTTTTT. It specifies CASSFGGLNTGELFF.

The chain couples TRBV5-1 to TRBJ2-1; no reliable D call. This CDR3 comprises 12 residues. Germline CDR1 SGHRS, CDR2 YFSETQ. Trimming removed 0 bases at V and 15 bases at J, with 13 bases between. Written as DNA, the CDR3 is TGCGCCAGCAGCTTGGAGGGCTTCTCACCGTTCTTC. Encoded protein: CASSLEGFSPFF.

For this clone: One end of the junction does not line up with germline, which may come from a read error. V is TRBV2 and J is TRBJ1-1, with D maybe TRBD1 (6 bases). This CDR3 contains 12 residues. The V gene's germline CDR1 is SNHLY and CDR2 FYNNEI. CDR3 nucleotides: TGTGCCAGCAGTGAATCCGACAGGCTAAATCTCTTT. Its translation: CASSESDRLNLF.

This sequence joins TRBV7-2 and TRBJ2-5; the match to TRBD2 covers 11 bases. The V segment lost 1 base and the J segment 4 bases; nucleotides outside the gene matches: 11. The CDR3 runs 18 residues. Germline assignment: CDR1 SGHTA and CDR2 FQGNSA. The CDR3 sequence: CASSLGMGLAGGRETQYF. CDR3 DNA: TGTGCCAGCAGCTTAGGAATGGGTCTAGCGGGGGGCCGAGAGACCCAGTACTTC.

This clone was observed once. The chain links TRBV7-2 to TRBJ2-3, with TRBD2 as a possible D gene (7 bases). The CDR3 has 16 residues. The germline V gene encodes CDR1 SGHTA and CDR2 FQGNSA. Trimming cost V 5 bases and J 2 bases, with 17 bases left between them. Here the CDR3 DNA reads TGTGCCAGCAGCCCTATAGGGGGGGGAGCCACAGATACGCAGTATTTT. Its protein product is CASSPIGGGATDTQYF.

This clone was picked up one time. The gene calls are TRBV6-5 and TRBJ1-5; the D is unclear. Germline-derived CDR1 and CDR2 are MNHEY and SVGAGI. CDR3 length: 13 residues. V lost 6 bases and J 4 bases, leaving 10 bases between the germline ends. CDR3 loop: CASRVRRNQPQHF. The CDR3 region has the DNA TGTGCCAGCAGGGTCAGGAGGAATCAGCCCCAGCATTTT.

The V and J genes are TRBV19 and TRBJ1-1, with a weak D call TRBD1 (6 bases). Trimming removed 3 bases at V and 4 bases at J, with 15 bases between. Germline V lookup: CDR1 LNHDA, CDR2 SQIVND (reference sequence). This CDR3 contains 15 residues. For the CDR3, the DNA is TGTGCCAGTAGTATCCACGTACAGGGAGGCACTGAAGCTTTCTTT. It specifies CASSIHVQGGTEAFF.

The chain joins TRBV19 to TRBJ2-3, with 9 bases fitting TRBD1. Trimming cost V 5 bases and J 3 bases; bases outside gene matches: 9. The CDR3 sequence is 16 residues long. Germline V gene sequence: CDR1 LNHDA, CDR2 SQIVND (reference sequence). The CDR3: CASSHRTGEPTDTQYF. The CDR3 coding sequence is TGTGCCAGTAGTCATAGGACAGGGGAACCGACAGATACGCAGTATTTT.

The chain is built from TRBV9 and TRBJ1-3; D gene ambiguous. This CDR3 is built from 17 residues. The V end was cut by 0 bases, the J end by 8 bases, with 21 bases between. Germline-derived CDR1 and CDR2 are SGDLS and YYNGEE. Here the CDR3 reads CASSVDSRGFVRDTIYF. In nucleotides, the CDR3 is TGTGCCAGCAGCGTAGATAGTCGAGGGTTCGTGAGAGACACCATATATTTT.

This chain links TRBV4-1 with TRBJ2-5, with a tentative D call TRBD2 (6 bases). The CDR3 sequence is 16 residues long. Germline CDR1 is MGHRA and CDR2 is YSYEKL. The V and J ends lost 4 bases and 5 bases respectively, with 20 bases between them. CDR3 amino acids: CASSPEVAARGETQYF. As DNA, the CDR3 is TGCGCCAGCAGCCCCGAAGTGGCAGCCCGGGGGGAGACCCAGTACTTC.

The chain employs TRBV30 and TRBJ1-5, with 8 nucleotides matching TRBD1. Germline V gene sequence: CDR1 GTSNPN, CDR2 SVGIG (reference sequence). After removal of 6 bases from V and 6 bases from J, the junction contained 7 bases not matched to a gene. This CDR3 has 13 amino acids. This chain's CDR3 is CACSGGWSQPQHF. DNA for the CDR3: TGTGCCTGCTCAGGGGGCTGGAGTCAGCCCCAGCATTTT.

This clone was counted once. V is TRBV9 and J is TRBJ2-7; 8 nucleotides agree with TRBD2. Germline V CDR1 and CDR2: SGDLS, YYNGEE. Losses at the gene ends were 3 bases for V and 5 bases for J; bases not matched to a gene: 7. This CDR3 comprises 14 residues. The CDR3 here is CASSAGGPVNEQYF. The CDR3 bases are TGTGCCAGCAGCGCGGGGGGGCCAGTGAACGAGCAGTACTTC.

The V and J genes are TRBV2 and TRBJ1-2; no clear D. The CDR3 spans 13 residues. V was shortened by 4 bases and J by 7 bases, with 13 bases between the two germline ends. Germline V gene sequence: CDR1 SNHLY, CDR2 FYNNEI. CDR3 region: CASSGVGLSGYTF. For the CDR3, the DNA is TGTGCCAGCAGTGGCGTGGGTTTGAGTGGCTACACCTTC. Looking up the rest from reference TRBV2 and TRBJ1-2 gives the full variable domain: EPEVTQTPSHQVTQMGQEVILRCVPISNHLYFYWYRQILGQKVEFLVSFYNNEISEKSEIFDDQFSVERPDGSNFTLKIRSTKLEDSAMYFCASSGVGLSGYTFGSGTRLTVV.

The genes are TRBV3-1 (or the pseudogene TRBV3-2) and TRBJ2-1, with 7 bases identical to TRBD1. Germline CDR1 is LGHDT and CDR2 is YNNKEL (reference sequence). This CDR3 region has 17 residues. V gave up 1 base and J gave up 3 bases; unmatched junction bases: 9. The CDR3 region has the DNA TGTGCCAGCAGCCAAGGCCTTCGGGACAGCTACTACAATGAGCAGTTCTTC. It translates to CASSQGLRDSYYNEQFF.

To note about this clone: Other DNA sequences within the sample encode an identical CDR3. The rearrangement joins TRBV3-1 (or the pseudogene TRBV3-2) to TRBJ1-5; D is possibly TRBD1 (6 bases). Trimming took off 3 bases at V and 6 bases at J, with 6 bases between the two ends. Per the germline V gene, CDR1 is LGHDT and CDR2 is YNNKEL (reference sequence). The CDR3 is 12 residues long. CDR3 protein: CASSQGAQPQHF. The DNA for the CDR3 is TGTGCCAGCAGCCAGGGGGCTCAGCCCCAGCATTTT.

The chain joins TRBV6-2 or TRBV6-3 to TRBJ1-1; a possible D gene is TRBD1 (6 bases). V lost 5 bases to trimming and J lost 1 base, with 14 bases between them. Germline CDR1 reads MNHEY; CDR2 reads SVGEGT. CDR3 length equals 15 residues. CDR3: CASSRGGAKNTEAFF. The CDR3 DNA is TGTGCCAGCAGTCGCGGGGGGGCTAAGAACACTGAAGCTTTCTTT.

The table lists this clone with a count of one. The CDR3 nucleotides read TGTGCCAGCAGCCCCCGTTCTGGAAACACCATATATTTT. Its translation: CASSPRSGNTIYF. The chain is built from TRBV3-1 (or the pseudogene TRBV3-2) and TRBJ1-3; D is unclear. The V gene's germline CDR1 is LGHDT and CDR2 YNNKEL (reference sequence). V lost 4 bases and J 1 base, leaving 5 bases between the germline ends. CDR3 length: 13 amino acids.

In this sample, this clone turned up a few times. The chain is built from TRBV3-1 (or the pseudogene TRBV3-2) and TRBJ2-5; 9 positions match TRBD2. J lost 7 bases, V lost 6 bases, and 9 bases had no gene match. Germline V gene lookup returns CDR1 LGHDT and CDR2 YNNKEL (reference sequence). This CDR3 has 14 amino acids. CDR3 bases: TGTGCCAGCAGAGCGGGGGGACCCTTTTGGACCCAGTACTTC. Amino acids: CASRAGGPFWTQYF.

The rearrangement joins TRBV2 to TRBJ2-7, with TRBD2 as a possible D gene (5 bases). The CDR3 runs to 14 residues. Germline lookup yields CDR1 SNHLY and CDR2 FYNNEI. V gave up 3 bases and J gave up 1 base, with 10 bases separating them. For the CDR3, the DNA is TGTGCCAGCAGTGAGCTAGCACGTTCCTACGAGCAGTACTTC. Amino acid sequence: CASSELARSYEQYF.